This T cell receptor beta chain was sequenced during a study of control samples from healthy donors and cancer patients. V lost 5 bases, J lost 4 bases, and 8 bases lay in between. From germline, CDR1 is MNHEY and CDR2 SVGEGT. This CDR3 region has 12 residues. Generated by immunoSEQ multiplex PCR, the TCRdb table keeps only in-frame clones and is missing some. The sample lists about 130,000 clones; around 90% were seen once. Material: blood. The sequence came from a man between 18 and 35 years old in good health. The genes are TRBV6-2 or TRBV6-3 and TRBJ1-1, with D tentatively TRBD1 (5 bases). In nucleotides, the CDR3 is TGTGCCAGCAGTCCGGGGCTCACTGAAGCTTTCTTT. Its protein product is CASSPGLTEAFF.